These 26 T cell receptor beta chains originate from one sample sequenced in a study of cytomegalovirus exposure and HLA in healthy donors (dated by TCRdb to about 2017). Libraries were built with the immunoSEQ multiplex PCR assay. The multiplex PCR relied on a mix of 60 forward primers for TCR Vbeta segments and 13 reverse primers for TCR Jbeta segments. This is the immuneACCESS table as TCRdb keeps it, with only in-frame sequences that have V and J called. A part of the clones is gone; compared with another copy, unresolved V genes explain less than half, and the rest is unexplained. In all, the sample holds more than 150,000 clones, and about 80% of those were seen once. Under 0.8% of the sample is taken by the ten largest. Sample: PBMCs. All receptors come from a boy younger than 18 in good health and CMV-seronegative.

This chain connects TRBV29-1 to TRBJ1-1; D is perhaps TRBD1 (6 bases). The CDR3 is 11 residues long. Germline V gives CDR1 SQVTM, CDR2 ANQGSEA. The CDR3 loop reads CNRVCDTEAFF. In nucleotides, the CDR3 is TGCAACAGGGTTTGCGACACTGAAGCTTTCTTT.

The chain combines TRBV5-1 with TRBJ1-1, with 11 bases that match TRBD1. V dropped 2 bases and J dropped 7; count of bases not matched to a gene: 10. Germline V gene data show CDR1 as SGHRS and CDR2 as YFSETQ. There are 16 residues in the CDR3. The CDR3 DNA reads as TGCGCCAGCAGCTTCCAAGGGACAGGGGGTACATTTGAAGCTTTCTTT. Its translation is CASSFQGTGGTFEAFF.

This clone was observed a handful of times. This rearrangement joins TRBV7-2 to TRBJ2-1; D gene ambiguous. The V end was cut by 2 bases, the J end by 4 bases, with 3 bases between. The CDR3 covers 12 residues. Germline lookup yields CDR1 SGHTA and CDR2 FQGNSA. DNA of the CDR3: TGTGCCAGCAGCTTACGGTACAATGAGCAGTTCTTC. It encodes CASSLRYNEQFF.

As DNA, the CDR3 is TGTGCCAGCAGTCCGGCAGGGGCTTCTAATGAAAAACTGTTTTTT. This encodes CASSPAGASNEKLFF. This chain joins TRBV7-9 and TRBJ1-4, with D perhaps TRBD1 (6 bases). V lost 6 bases and J lost 3, with 14 bases in between. CDR3 length equals 15 residues. From germline, CDR1 is SEHNR and CDR2 FQNEAQ (reference sequence).

The chain couples TRBV5-4 to TRBJ2-7, with D perhaps matching TRBD1 (6 bases). CDR3 length equals 13 residues. From germline, CDR1 is SGHNT and CDR2 YYREEE (reference sequence). V dropped 1 base and J dropped 5 bases, with 10 bases sitting between them. The CDR3 nucleotides are TGTGCCAGCAGCTTGCAGGGGATCGACGAGCAGTACTTC. Amino acids: CASSLQGIDEQYF.

Only a few counts were recorded for this clone. This chain links TRBV6-1 with TRBJ1-5; D call uncertain. Per the germline V gene, CDR1 is MNHNS and CDR2 is SASEGT. The CDR3 spans 14 residues. V shed 4 bases and J shed 7 bases, with 14 bases lying between them. The CDR3 is CASSASESGQPQHF. CDR3 DNA: TGTGCCAGCAGTGCATCAGAGAGCGGCCAGCCCCAGCATTTT.

The chain uses TRBV9 and TRBJ1-2; TRBD1 aligns across 7 bases. Unmatched junction bases numbered 10, after V lost 4 bases and J lost 4 bases. This CDR3 is 15 amino acids long. Germline loops: CDR1 SGDLS, CDR2 YYNGEE. In nucleotides, the CDR3 is TGTGCCAGCAGCACACAACAGGGGATTACCTATGGCTACACCTTC. This encodes CASSTQQGITYGYTF. Combining the CDR3 with reference TRBV9 and TRBJ1-2 gives the whole variable domain DSGVTQTPKHLITATGQRVTLRCSPRSGDLSVYWYQQSLDQGLQFLIQYYNGEERAKGNILERFSAQQFPDLHSELNLSSLELGDSALYFCASSTQQGITYGYTFGSGTRLTVV.

In DNA form, the CDR3 reads TGTGCCAGCAGCTTAGAAAGATGGACAGGGACTGAAGCTTTCTTT. The encoded protein is CASSLERWTGTEAFF. The chain recombines TRBV7-8 with TRBJ1-1; the match to TRBD1 covers 8 bases. The CDR3 totals 15 residues. The germline gives CDR1 SGHVS, CDR2 FQNEAQ. The ends lost 1 base at V and 5 bases at J; junction bases unmatched: 6. Filled out from reference TRBV7-8 and TRBJ1-1, the complete variable domain reads GAGVSQSPRYKVAKRGQDVALRCDPISGHVSLFWYQQALGQGPEFLTYFQNEAQLDKSGLPSDRFFAERPEGSVSTLKIQRTQQEDSAVYLCASSLERWTGTEAFFGQGTRLTVV.

The chain recombines TRBV19 with TRBJ1-5; TRBD1 matches 12 bases. The germline gives CDR1 LNHDA, CDR2 SQIVND (reference sequence). The ends lost 5 bases at V and 8 bases at J; junction bases unmatched: 10. This CDR3 has 16 amino acids. CDR3 amino acids: CASSPPGQGAGEPQHF. For the CDR3, the DNA is TGTGCCAGTAGTCCTCCGGGACAGGGGGCAGGGGAGCCCCAGCATTTT.

The chain couples TRBV5-6 to TRBJ2-1; D is perhaps TRBD1 (7 bases). The CDR3 loop spans 16 amino acids. The ends were cut back, 3 bases at V and 2 bases at J, with 15 bases in the middle. CDR1 is SGHDT, CDR2 YYEEEE, per germline. The CDR3 reads CASSSWGRGAYNEQFF. CDR3 sequence (DNA): TGTGCCAGCAGCTCCTGGGGCAGGGGGGCCTACAATGAGCAGTTCTTC.

The chain has TRBV13 and TRBJ2-1, with D possibly TRBD2 on 5 matching bases. Germline CDR1 reads PRHDT; CDR2 reads FYEKMQ (reference sequence). The CDR3 consists of 12 residues. V was trimmed by 5 bases and J by 6 bases, leaving 8 bases between them. The CDR3 DNA reads TGTGCCAGCAGCAGAACTAGCAATGAGCAGTTCTTC. This encodes CASSRTSNEQFF.

J is TRBJ2-5 and V is TRBV6-1, with 7 nucleotides matching TRBD1. Germline V CDR1 and CDR2: MNHNS, SASEGT. The ends lost 6 bases at V and 10 bases at J; junction bases unmatched: 8. The CDR3 runs to 12 residues. The DNA of the CDR3 is TGTGCCAGCAGCCCCGACAGGGTATTCCAGTACTTC. It codes for CASSPDRVFQYF.

In its sample, this clone was seen once. The V gene is TRBV7-3, the J gene TRBJ2-1; TRBD2 agrees at 7 bases. CDR1 SGHTA and CDR2 FQGTGA come from the germline V gene. J gave up 5 bases and V 2 bases, and 6 bases lay outside the gene matches. The CDR3 runs to 15 residues. CDR3 residues: CASSLAAGIDNEQFF. In DNA, the CDR3 is TGTGCCAGCAGCTTAGCAGCGGGAATCGACAATGAGCAGTTCTTC. The full variable domain, with the rest looked up from reference TRBV7-3 and TRBJ2-1, is GAGVSQTPSNKVTEKGKYVELRCDPISGHTALYWYRQSLGQGPEFLIYFQGTGAADDSGLPNDRFFAVRPEGSVSTLKIQRTERGDSAVYLCASSLAAGIDNEQFFGPGTRLTVL.

V usage is TRBV19 and J usage is TRBJ2-7, with TRBD1 matching 10 bases. V dropped 4 bases and J dropped 4; count of bases not matched to a gene: 7. This CDR3 has 15 amino acids. Germline-derived CDR1 and CDR2 are LNHDA and SQIVND (reference sequence). This chain's CDR3 is CASSTPGQGLYEQYF. DNA for the CDR3: TGTGCCAGTAGTACTCCGGGACAGGGGTTGTACGAGCAGTACTTC.

The chain employs TRBV12-5 and TRBJ1-5, with unresolved D. The CDR3 is 15 residues long. Germline lookup yields CDR1 LGHNT and CDR2 FRNRAP. The V and J ends lost 6 bases and 3 bases respectively, with 15 bases between them. The chain's CDR3 is CASGSTGLNNQPQHF. CDR3 DNA sequence: TGTGCTAGTGGCTCGACGGGTCTTAACAATCAGCCCCAGCATTTT.

The genes are TRBV2 and TRBJ2-1, with TRBD1 identical over 8 bases. This CDR3 spans 12 amino acids. Looked up from germline, CDR1 is SNHLY and CDR2 is FYNNEI. After removal of 10 bases from V and 7 bases from J, the junction contained 6 bases not matched to a gene. This CDR3 is CATLRQGNEQFF. DNA for the CDR3: TGTGCCACCCTACGACAGGGGAATGAGCAGTTCTTC.

V and J are TRBV11-2 and TRBJ2-7, with 7 bases aligning to TRBD1. The length of the CDR3 is 13 residues. J lost 4 bases, V lost 6 bases, and 6 bases had no gene match. Germline V gene sequence: CDR1 SGHAT, CDR2 FQNNGV. The CDR3 loop reads CASSYGTEYEQYF. The DNA of the CDR3 is TGTGCCAGCAGTTATGGGACAGAATACGAGCAGTACTTC.

This CDR3 reads CASGRGVGEQYF. CDR3 bases: TGTGCCAGCGGACGGGGGGTTGGCGAGCAGTACTTC. The gene calls are TRBV27 and TRBJ2-5; 7 nucleotides align to TRBD2. The end of the DNA fits TRBJ2-7 better, so the J call may be wrong. The CDR3 totals 12 residues. The germline gives CDR1 MNHEY, CDR2 SMNVEV (reference sequence).

This rearrangement joins TRBV11-3 to TRBJ1-2, with 9 bases that match TRBD1. J lost 6 bases, V lost 5 bases, and 10 bases had no gene match. Germline CDR1 reads SGHNT; CDR2 reads YENEEA. CDR3 length: 15 residues. The CDR3 nucleotides are TGTGCCAGCAGCCCACAGACGACAGGGGGTAATGGCTACACCTTC. It codes for CASSPQTTGGNGYTF.

The V and J genes are TRBV29-1 and TRBJ2-1, with 7 bases identical to TRBD2. The CDR3 covers 8 residues. CDR1 is SQVTM, CDR2 ANQGSEA, per germline. The J segment lost 15 bases and the V segment lost 6 bases, leaving 2 bases of the junction unmatched. The CDR3 region is CSVGGVFF. CDR3 coding DNA: TGCAGCGTGGGGGGGGTGTTCTTC.

This chain links TRBV7-8 with TRBJ2-1, with 8 positions matching TRBD2. The CDR3 is 17 residues long. Germline V CDR1 and CDR2: SGHVS, FQNEAQ. The V segment lost 2 bases and the J segment 0 bases; nucleotides outside the gene matches: 6. For the CDR3, the DNA is TGTGCCAGCAGCTTATTAGTCGGGACTAGCTCCTACAATGAGCAGTTCTTC. This encodes CASSLLVGTSSYNEQFF.

V is TRBV9 and J is TRBJ1-6; no reliable D call. CDR1 is SGDLS and CDR2 is YYNGEE in the germline V gene. The CDR3 sequence is 15 residues long. V was pared by 0 bases and J by 9 bases, with 13 bases between. DNA of the CDR3: TGTGCCAGCAGCGTAGATGCGGTTCGGGGTTCACCCCTCCACTTT. The encoded protein is CASSVDAVRGSPLHF.

The CDR3 loop is CASSGAGAEGTYEQYF. The DNA for the CDR3 is TGCGCCAGCAGCGGGGCGGGGGCGGAGGGCACCTACGAGCAGTACTTC. This rearrangement joins TRBV5-1 to TRBJ2-7; a weak D match, TRBD2 (7 bases). Germline CDR1 is SGHRS and CDR2 is YFSETQ. V was clipped by 4 bases and J by 2 bases, with 19 bases between them. This CDR3 has 16 residues.

The rearrangement links TRBV6-1 to TRBJ1-2, with 9 bases matching TRBD1. Per the germline V gene, CDR1 is MNHNS and CDR2 is SASEGT. The CDR3 extends over 15 amino acids. The ends lost 1 base at V and 4 bases at J; junction bases unmatched: 4. The CDR3 here is CASSEGDRVSYGYTF. The CDR3, as DNA: TGTGCCAGCAGTGAAGGGGACAGGGTCTCCTATGGCTACACCTTC.

The V gene is TRBV5-1, the J gene TRBJ2-3; 8 bases align to TRBD2. CDR3 length: 15 amino acids. Trimming removed 2 bases from V and 4 bases from J; junction bases left unmatched: 6. Germline V lookup: CDR1 SGHRS, CDR2 YFSETQ. The CDR3 DNA reads as TGCGCCAGCAGCTTTGGGCGGGAGGAGGCAGATACGCAGTATTTT. As protein: CASSFGREEADTQYF.

The V call is TRBV19, the J call TRBJ1-2, with 8 bases that match TRBD1. The germline CDR1 and CDR2 sequences are LNHDA and SQIVND (reference sequence). CDR3 length equals 14 residues. Trimming removed 2 bases from V and 9 bases from J; junction bases left unmatched: 8. The CDR3 reads CASSISNDRGSYTF. The CDR3 region has the DNA TGTGCCAGTAGTATATCGAATGACAGGGGAAGCTACACCTTC.